The rows below give T cell receptor beta chains drawn from one sample of a study of T cell responses to AZD1222 COVID-19 vaccine. Here immunoSEQ multiplex PCR was the method, and the copy in TCRdb shows in-frame clones only, minus some. The sample yields roughly 140,000 clones, around 90% seen once. Specimen: peripheral blood, collected 28 days after the second AZD1222 dose. The receptors come from an adult who received the AZD1222 COVID-19 vaccine. Each CDR3 is given with its conserved first and last residue. Each record gives: clone size, D gene, V gene, J gene, CDR3 protein, CDR3 DNA. The D gene is left open where the match is weak. Size is stated for part of the rows, as once, few or many counts, or as a class when the clone is expanded.

.	.	TRBV19	TRBJ2-1	CASSRSRYNEQFF	TGTGCCAGTAGTAGATCCAGATACAATGAGCAGTTCTTC
few	.	TRBV19	TRBJ1-2	CASSIGRGINYGYTF	TGTGCCAGTAGTATCGGCAGGGGAATTAACTATGGCTACACCTTC
.	TRBD1	TRBV6-5	TRBJ1-2	CASRSGGLAGYTF	TGTGCCAGCAGATCAGGGGGACTCGCTGGCTACACCTTC
.	.	TRBV25-1	TRBJ2-7	CARSRDLDIYEQYF	TGTGCCAGATCAAGGGACCTGGACATCTACGAGCAGTACTTC
.	TRBD1	TRBV27	TRBJ1-1	CASSQRTGGTEAFF	TGTGCCAGCAGCCAACGGACAGGGGGGACTGAAGCTTTCTTT
.	.	TRBV5-1	TRBJ2-5	CASSLGTDQETQYF	TGCGCCAGCAGCTTGGGCACGGATCAAGAGACCCAGTACTTC
.	.	TRBV6-2/TRBV6-3	TRBJ1-1	CASSYSGIMNTEAFF	TGTGCCAGCAGTTACTCAGGCATAATGAACACTGAAGCTTTCTTT
.	.	TRBV24-1	TRBJ2-1	CATSRVGAGEQFF	TGTGCCACCTCCCGGGTCGGGGCGGGGGAGCAGTTCTTC
.	.	TRBV28	TRBJ1-2	CASSRTSGTGMGGYTF	TGTGCCAGCAGCAGAACTTCTGGAACGGGGATGGGTGGCTACACCTTC
once	.	TRBV7-2	TRBJ2-7	CASSLFSTAEQYF	TGTGCCAGCAGCTTATTTTCGACCGCCGAGCAGTACTTC
.	TRBD1	TRBV18	TRBJ1-5	CASSRSGQLEVQPQHF	TGTGCCAGCTCACGCTCGGGACAGCTGGAAGTCCAGCCCCAGCATTTT
once	.	TRBV19	TRBJ1-2	CASSSDLLGGGYGYTF	TGTGCCAGTAGTTCTGACCTTCTGGGGGGCGGCTATGGCTACACCTTC
.	TRBD2	TRBV30	TRBJ2-3	CAWSVAGDGTDTQYF	TGTGCCTGGAGTGTGGCGGGAGACGGCACAGATACGCAGTATTTT
.	TRBD2	TRBV11-2	TRBJ2-7	CASSPEGVAGVYEQYF	TGTGCCAGCAGCCCCGAGGGAGTAGCGGGAGTCTACGAGCAGTACTTC
.	TRBD1	TRBV9	TRBJ1-1	CASSADREAFF	TGTGCCAGCAGCGCGGACAGGGAAGCTTTCTTT
.	.	TRBV27	TRBJ2-7	CASSLSTVGYEQYF	TGTGCCAGCAGTTTATCTACAGTAGGCTACGAGCAGTACTTC
few	.	TRBV7-2	TRBJ1-2	CASSPERISRGYTF	TGTGCCAGCAGCCCTGAGAGGATTTCGAGGGGCTACACCTTC
.	.	TRBV9	TRBJ2-3	CASSVGRDTDTQYF	TGTGCCAGCAGCGTAGGGCGGGACACAGATACGCAGTATTTT
.	.	TRBV28	TRBJ1-5	CASSLGLPDDSNQPQHF	TGTGCCAGCAGTTTGGGGCTGCCGGACGATAGCAATCAGCCCCAGCATTTT
once	TRBD2	TRBV5-1	TRBJ2-1	CASRSSGSIDNEQFF	TGCGCCAGCAGATCTAGCGGGAGTATCGACAATGAGCAGTTCTTC
.	.	TRBV12-3/TRBV12-4	TRBJ2-2	CASRRVGELFF	TGTGCCAGCAGACGGGTCGGGGAGCTGTTTTTT
.	TRBD1	TRBV7-9	TRBJ1-2	CASRAGQGSGYTF	TGTGCCAGCAGAGCGGGACAGGGGTCGGGCTACACCTTC
.	TRBD1	TRBV27	TRBJ1-2	CASSLKRSTGLNYGYTF	TGTGCCAGCAGTTTAAAGCGCTCGACAGGGCTAAACTATGGCTACACCTTC
.	.	TRBV7-5	TRBJ1-5	CVMSLACRSNQPQHF	TGTGTCATGTCCCTAGCCTGTCGGAGCAATCAGCCCCAGCATTTT